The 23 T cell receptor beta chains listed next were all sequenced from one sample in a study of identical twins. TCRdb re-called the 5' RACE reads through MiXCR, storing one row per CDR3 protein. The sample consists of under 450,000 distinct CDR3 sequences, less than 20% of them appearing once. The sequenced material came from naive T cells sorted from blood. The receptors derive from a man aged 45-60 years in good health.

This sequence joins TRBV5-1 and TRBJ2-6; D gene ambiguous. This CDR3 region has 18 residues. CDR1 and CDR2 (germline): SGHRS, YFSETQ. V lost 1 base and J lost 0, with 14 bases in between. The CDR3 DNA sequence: TGCGCCAGCAGCTTGTTTTCAGGTACCAGCTCTGGGGCCAACGTCCTGACTTTC. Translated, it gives CASSLFSGTSSGANVLTF.

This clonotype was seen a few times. The CDR3 region has the DNA TGCAGTGCTAGAGATCCCGGGACAGGGAGGGATGAGCAGTACTTC. It translates to CSARDPGTGRDEQYF. The V gene is TRBV20-1, the J gene TRBJ2-7; TRBD1 aligns across 9 bases. Germline V gene lookup returns CDR1 DFQATT and CDR2 SNEGSKA (reference sequence). The CDR3 contains 15 residues. The J segment lost 7 bases and the V segment lost 0 bases, leaving 10 bases of the junction unmatched.

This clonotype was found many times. The CDR3 protein is CASSQEAGGNTDTQYF. Written as DNA, the CDR3 is TGCGCCAGCAGCCAAGAGGCAGGGGGCAACACAGATACGCAGTATTTT. V and J are TRBV4-3 and TRBJ2-3, with 8 bases matching TRBD1. The V gene's germline CDR1 is LGHNA and CDR2 YSLEER. The V gene end was trimmed by 0 bases and the J gene end by 2 bases; junction bases not matched to a gene: 4. There are 16 residues in the CDR3.

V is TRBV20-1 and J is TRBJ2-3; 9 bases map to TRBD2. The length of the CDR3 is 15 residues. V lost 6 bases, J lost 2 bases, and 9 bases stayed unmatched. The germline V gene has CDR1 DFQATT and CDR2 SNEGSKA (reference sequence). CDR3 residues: CSAMIAGALTDTQYF. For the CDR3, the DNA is TGCAGTGCCATGATAGCGGGAGCCCTCACAGATACGCAGTATTTT.

CDR3 in DNA: TGCGCCAGCAGCTCGGCAGGGTTGGGCACTGAAGCTTTCTTT. Protein: CASSSAGLGTEAFF. This chain joins TRBV5-1 and TRBJ1-1; a weak D match, TRBD1 (5 bases). V was pared by 3 bases and J by 4 bases, with 13 bases between. Per germline, CDR1 SGHRS and CDR2 YFSETQ. The length of the CDR3 is 14 residues.

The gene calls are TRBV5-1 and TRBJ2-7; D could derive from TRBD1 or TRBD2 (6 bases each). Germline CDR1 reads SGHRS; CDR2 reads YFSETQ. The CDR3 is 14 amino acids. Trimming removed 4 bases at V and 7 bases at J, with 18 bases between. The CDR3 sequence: CASSPSGGGREQYF. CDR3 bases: TGCGCCAGCAGCCCCAGCGGAGGGGGTCGAGAGCAGTACTTC.

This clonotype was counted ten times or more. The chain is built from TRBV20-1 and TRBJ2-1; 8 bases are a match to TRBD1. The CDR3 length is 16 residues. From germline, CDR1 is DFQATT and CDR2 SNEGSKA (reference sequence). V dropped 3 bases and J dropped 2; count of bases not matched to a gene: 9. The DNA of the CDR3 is TGCAGTGCTAGCCGGCAGGGGGCGATGGCCTACAATGAGCAGTTCTTC. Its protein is CSASRQGAMAYNEQFF.

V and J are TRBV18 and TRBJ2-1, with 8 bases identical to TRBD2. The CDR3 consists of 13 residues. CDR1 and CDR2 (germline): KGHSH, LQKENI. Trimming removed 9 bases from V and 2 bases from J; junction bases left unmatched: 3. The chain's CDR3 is CASSGNPYNEQFF. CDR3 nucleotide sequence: TGTGCCAGTAGCGGGAATCCCTACAATGAGCAGTTCTTC.

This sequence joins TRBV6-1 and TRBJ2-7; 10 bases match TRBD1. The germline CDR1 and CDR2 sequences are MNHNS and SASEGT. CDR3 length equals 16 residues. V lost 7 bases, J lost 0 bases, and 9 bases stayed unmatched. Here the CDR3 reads CASKEGQGRFSYEQYF. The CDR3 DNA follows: TGTGCCAGCAAGGAGGGACAGGGGCGATTCTCCTACGAGCAGTACTTC.

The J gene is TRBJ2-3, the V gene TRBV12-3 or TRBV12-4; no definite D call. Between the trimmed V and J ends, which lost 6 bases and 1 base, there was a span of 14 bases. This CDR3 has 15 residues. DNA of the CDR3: TGTGCCAGCAGCTCCGGGTGGATGGGCACAGATACGCAGTATTTT. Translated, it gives CASSSGWMGTDTQYF.

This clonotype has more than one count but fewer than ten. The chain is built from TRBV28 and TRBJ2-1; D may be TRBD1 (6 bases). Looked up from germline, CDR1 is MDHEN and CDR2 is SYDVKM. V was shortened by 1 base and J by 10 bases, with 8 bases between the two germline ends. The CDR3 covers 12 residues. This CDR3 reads CASSLSQGEQFF. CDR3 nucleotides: TGTGCCAGCAGTTTATCACAGGGAGAGCAGTTCTTC. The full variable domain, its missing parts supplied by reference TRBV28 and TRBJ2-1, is DVKVTQSSRYLVKRTGEKVFLECVQDMDHENMFWYRQDPGLGLRLIYFSYDVKMKEKGDIPEGYSVSREKKERFSLILESASTNQTSMYLCASSLSQGEQFFGPGTRLTVL.

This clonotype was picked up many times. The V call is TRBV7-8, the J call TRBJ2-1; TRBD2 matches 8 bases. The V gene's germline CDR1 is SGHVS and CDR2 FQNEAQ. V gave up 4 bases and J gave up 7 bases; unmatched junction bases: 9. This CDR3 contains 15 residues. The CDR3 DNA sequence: TGTGCCAGCAGCTCACTAGCGGCCCGGTTGAATGAGCAGTTCTTC. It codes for CASSSLAARLNEQFF.

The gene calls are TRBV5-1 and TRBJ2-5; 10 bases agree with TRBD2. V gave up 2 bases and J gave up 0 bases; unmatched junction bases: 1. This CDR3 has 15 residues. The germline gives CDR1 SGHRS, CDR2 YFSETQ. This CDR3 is CASSFSGGDQETQYF. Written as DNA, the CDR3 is TGCGCCAGCAGCTTCAGCGGGGGGGACCAAGAGACCCAGTACTTC.

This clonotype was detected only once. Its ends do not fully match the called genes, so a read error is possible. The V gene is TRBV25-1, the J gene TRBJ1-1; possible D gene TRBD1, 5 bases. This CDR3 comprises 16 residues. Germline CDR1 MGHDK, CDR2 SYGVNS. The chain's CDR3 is CSSSEFQGTVNTEAFF. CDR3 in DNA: TGTTCCAGCAGTGAATTTCAGGGCACGGTGAACACTGAAGCTTTCTTT.

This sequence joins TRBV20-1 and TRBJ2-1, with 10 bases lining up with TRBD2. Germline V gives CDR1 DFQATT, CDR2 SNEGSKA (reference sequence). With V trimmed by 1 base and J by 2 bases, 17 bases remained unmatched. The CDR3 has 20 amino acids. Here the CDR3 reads CSARGRAGGHPKSTYNEQFF. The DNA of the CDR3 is TGCAGTGCTAGAGGTCGAGCGGGAGGGCACCCCAAAAGCACCTACAATGAGCAGTTCTTC.

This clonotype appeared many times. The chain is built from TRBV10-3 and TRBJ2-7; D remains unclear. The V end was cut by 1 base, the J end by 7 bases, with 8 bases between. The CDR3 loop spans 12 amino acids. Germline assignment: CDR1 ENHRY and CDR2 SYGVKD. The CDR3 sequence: CAISEFLHEQYF. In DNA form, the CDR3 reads TGTGCCATCAGTGAGTTCTTACATGAGCAGTACTTC.

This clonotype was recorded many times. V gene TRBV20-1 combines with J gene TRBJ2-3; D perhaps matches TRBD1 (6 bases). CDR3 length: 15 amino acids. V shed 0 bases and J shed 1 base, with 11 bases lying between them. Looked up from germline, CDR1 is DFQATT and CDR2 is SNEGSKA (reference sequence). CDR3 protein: CSAREGAGGTDTQYF. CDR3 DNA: TGCAGTGCTAGAGAGGGGGCAGGGGGCACAGATACGCAGTATTTT.

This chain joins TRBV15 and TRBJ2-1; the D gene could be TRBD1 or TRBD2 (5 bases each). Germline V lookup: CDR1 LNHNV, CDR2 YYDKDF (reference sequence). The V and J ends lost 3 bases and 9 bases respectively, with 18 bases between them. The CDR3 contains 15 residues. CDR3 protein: CATSRGTASQGEQFF. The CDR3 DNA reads TGTGCCACCAGCAGGGGGACGGCCTCTCAGGGTGAGCAGTTCTTC.

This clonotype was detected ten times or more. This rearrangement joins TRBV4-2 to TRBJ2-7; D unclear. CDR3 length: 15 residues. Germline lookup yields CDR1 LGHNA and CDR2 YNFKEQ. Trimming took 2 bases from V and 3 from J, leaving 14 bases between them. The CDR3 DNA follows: TGTGCCAGCAGCCAAAGCCAAGGTCAGAACTACGAGCAGTACTTC. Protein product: CASSQSQGQNYEQYF.

The CDR3 spells CASSLDGGVRGTQYF. DNA of the CDR3: TGTGCCAGCAGCTTAGACGGGGGGGTACGAGGGACCCAGTACTTC. The V and J genes are TRBV7-2 and TRBJ2-5, with TRBD2 identical over 8 bases. There are 15 residues in the CDR3. V shed 1 base and J 7 bases; nucleotides not matched to a gene: 8. In germline, CDR1 is SGHTA, CDR2 FQGNSA.

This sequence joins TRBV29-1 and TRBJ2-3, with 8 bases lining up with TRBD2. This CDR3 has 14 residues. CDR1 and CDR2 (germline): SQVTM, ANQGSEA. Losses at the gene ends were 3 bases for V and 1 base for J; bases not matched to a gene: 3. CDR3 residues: CSVDPGGGTDTQYF. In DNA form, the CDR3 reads TGCAGCGTTGACCCGGGGGGGGGCACAGATACGCAGTATTTT.

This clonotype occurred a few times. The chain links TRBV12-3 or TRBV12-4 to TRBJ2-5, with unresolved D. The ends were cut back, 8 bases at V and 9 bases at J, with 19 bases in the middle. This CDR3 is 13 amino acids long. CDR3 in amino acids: CASGFRAPRAQYF. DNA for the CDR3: TGTGCCAGCGGGTTCCGGGCCCCAAGGGCCCAGTACTTC.

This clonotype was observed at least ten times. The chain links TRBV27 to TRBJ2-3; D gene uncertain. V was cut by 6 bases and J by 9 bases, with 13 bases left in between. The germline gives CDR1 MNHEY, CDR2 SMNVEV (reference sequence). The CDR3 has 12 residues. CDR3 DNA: TGTGCCAGCAGCTCCGCTCCGAGGACGCAGTATTTT. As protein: CASSSAPRTQYF.